This T cell receptor beta chain was profiled in a study of T cell repertoires in cytomegalovirus infection. This clonotype was observed a few times. Its matching antigen is unknown. Study observations and caveats: Clonotypes of TCR beta that were HLA-C-restricted and CMV-specific dominated the ex vivo response.

TCRdb reprocessed the reads with MiXCR, giving one entry per CDR3 protein. This sample has about 300,000 distinct CDR3 sequences, with approximately 8.9% found just once. Per germline, CDR1 LGHDT and CDR2 YNNKEL (reference sequence). CDR3 length: 20 residues. V was pared by 4 bases and J by 1 base, with 16 bases of the junction left unmatched. The chain couples TRBV3-1 to TRBJ2-3, with TRBD2 identical over 11 bases. The TCR sequence derives from a human donor in good health (CMV status not recorded). Some clones in this sample may be carry-over from other donors' samples. The sample was PBMCs. DNA for the CDR3: TGTGCCAGCAGCCTCTCAGTAGTAGCGGGGGGGCCCACTCGCACAGATACGCAGTATTTT. As protein: CASSLSVVAGGPTRTDTQYF.